A single sample gave rise to the 32 T cell receptor beta chains below, sequenced in a study of blood T cell repertoires in COVID-19. Some clones are missing from TCRdb's copy, which holds only in-frame ones; the method was immunoSEQ multiplex PCR. The table lists 97,000 or so clones, 87% of them singletons, with approximately 2% in the top ten. Sequences were obtained from peripheral blood. The receptors originated from a middle-aged man with active COVID-19.

This clone has a handful of counts. The rearrangement links TRBV2 to TRBJ2-5; D unresolved. The V and J ends lost 10 bases and 13 bases respectively, with 28 bases between them. The CDR3 is 14 residues long. Germline V gene data show CDR1 as SNHLY and CDR2 as FYNNEI. In DNA, the CDR3 is TGTGCCACCCAACTCCGGGTCACTTCCCCCCAACCGTACTTC. It yields the protein CATQLRVTSPQPYF.

The CDR3 DNA follows: TGTGCCAGCACCATTACTAGCGGGGGGTCAAAGACCCAGTACTTC. This encodes CASTITSGGSKTQYF. The chain is built from TRBV11-2 and TRBJ2-5, with 12 bases lining up with TRBD2. CDR3 size: 15 residues. Germline CDR1 reads SGHAT; CDR2 reads FQNNGV. After removal of 7 bases from V and 6 bases from J, the junction contained 9 bases not matched to a gene.

The chain employs TRBV19 and TRBJ2-2, with D hard to call. The V and J ends lost 7 bases and 4 bases respectively, with 10 bases between them. This CDR3 region has 13 residues. Germline assignment: CDR1 LNHDA and CDR2 SQIVND (reference sequence). The CDR3 region has the DNA TGTGCCAGTAAAACAGCCGGCACCGGGGAGCTGTTTTTT. Amino acids: CASKTAGTGELFF.

The chain joins TRBV27 to TRBJ2-7, with TRBD1 identical over 10 bases. Looked up from germline, CDR1 is MNHEY and CDR2 is SMNVEV (reference sequence). The CDR3 covers 15 residues. The V gene end was trimmed by 2 bases and the J gene end by 2 bases; junction bases not matched to a gene: 3. The CDR3 region is CASSLGGTGAYEQYF. In DNA form, the CDR3 reads TGTGCCAGCAGTTTAGGGGGGACAGGGGCCTACGAGCAGTACTTC.

The rearrangement joins TRBV29-1 to TRBJ1-1; D perhaps matches TRBD1 (6 bases). V was cut by 4 bases and J by 1 base, with 7 bases left in between. CDR3 length: 12 amino acids. Germline assignment: CDR1 SQVTM and CDR2 ANQGSEA. The CDR3 here is CSVGGQNTEAFF. The DNA of the CDR3 is TGCAGCGTTGGGGGGCAGAACACTGAAGCTTTCTTT.

V gene TRBV7-9 combines with J gene TRBJ1-3; 7 positions match TRBD1. CDR3 length equals 15 residues. Per the germline V gene, CDR1 is SEHNR and CDR2 is FQNEAQ (reference sequence). Trimming took 5 bases from V and 1 from J; bases not matched to a gene: 5. This CDR3 reads CASSAQGVSGNTIYF. DNA of the CDR3: TGTGCCAGCAGCGCTCAGGGGGTATCTGGAAACACCATATATTTT.

This clone is a singleton in its sample. The genes are TRBV18 and TRBJ2-7; 8 bases fit TRBD1. V lost 3 bases and J lost 5; bases outside the gene matches: 9. This CDR3 region has 15 residues. Germline assignment: CDR1 KGHSH and CDR2 LQKENI. The DNA of the CDR3 is TGTGCCAGCTCACCTGCACAGGGGGGAATGAACGAGCAGTACTTC. Encoded protein: CASSPAQGGMNEQYF.

This clone was found once. V gene TRBV29-1 combines with J gene TRBJ2-5; 9 bases agree with TRBD2. With V trimmed by 4 bases and J by 4 bases, 7 bases remained unmatched. The CDR3 is made up of 14 amino acids. In germline, CDR1 is SQVTM, CDR2 ANQGSEA. CDR3 sequence: CSVAPGTSTETQYF. Here the CDR3 DNA reads TGCAGCGTTGCCCCTGGGACTAGCACAGAGACCCAGTACTTC. The full variable domain, with the rest looked up from reference TRBV29-1 and TRBJ2-5, is SAVISQKPSRDICQRGTSLTIQCQVDSQVTMMFWYRQQPGQSLTLIATANQGSEATYESGFVIDKFPISRPNLTFSTLTVSNMSPEDSSIYLCSVAPGTSTETQYFGPGTRLLVL.

The chain uses TRBV3-1 (or the pseudogene TRBV3-2) and TRBJ2-7; 10 bases are a match to TRBD2. Trimming removed 1 base from V and 2 bases from J; junction bases left unmatched: 5. CDR1 LGHDT and CDR2 YNNKEL come from the germline V gene (reference sequence). The CDR3 runs 16 residues. CDR3 in amino acids: CASSQGISGGAYEQYF. CDR3 DNA: TGTGCCAGCAGCCAAGGCATAAGCGGGGGGGCCTACGAGCAGTACTTC.

The rearrangement links TRBV10-3 to TRBJ2-7; TRBD1 might be the D (6 bases). Trimming stripped 3 bases from V and 3 bases from J, with 15 bases between. CDR1 is ENHRY and CDR2 is SYGVKD in the germline V gene. This CDR3 is built from 15 residues. The DNA of the CDR3 is TGTGCCATCAGTGACCCAGGACAGATTTTCTACGAGCAGTACTTC. Its protein product is CAISDPGQIFYEQYF.

The rearrangement uses TRBV3-1 (or the pseudogene TRBV3-2) and TRBJ2-2, with 9 bases aligning to TRBD1. V was clipped by 2 bases and J by 7 bases; unmatched bases: 8. CDR1 and CDR2 from the germline V gene are LGHDT and YNNKEL (reference sequence). The CDR3 loop spans 16 amino acids. The CDR3: CASSQFPGQGGGELFF. CDR3 sequence (DNA): TGTGCCAGCAGCCAATTTCCGGGACAGGGAGGCGGGGAGCTGTTTTTT.

The rearrangement joins TRBV6-6 to TRBJ1-5; D unresolved. Germline V CDR1 and CDR2: MNHNY, SVGAGI (reference sequence). Trimming removed 10 bases from V and 1 base from J, with 11 bases in between. CDR3 length equals 13 residues. CDR3 in DNA: TGTGCCACTAGGCTTTTGAGCAATCAGCCCCAGCATTTT. Protein: CATRLLSNQPQHF.

The rearrangement links TRBV24-1 to TRBJ2-2, with D unclear. CDR1 is KGHDR and CDR2 is SFDVKD in the germline V gene. V lost 6 bases, J lost 4 bases, and 8 bases lay in between. The length of the CDR3 is 13 residues. CDR3 coding DNA: TGTGCCACCAGTAAGTCCGGCACCGGGGAGCTGTTTTTT. This encodes CATSKSGTGELFF.

The chain links TRBV5-6 to TRBJ1-2; 12 bases agree with TRBD1. The ends lost 5 bases at V and 1 base at J; junction bases unmatched: 6. In germline, CDR1 is SGHDT, CDR2 YYEEEE. This CDR3 has 16 residues. CDR3 DNA: TGTGCCAGCAGTCCCGGGACAGGGGGCTTTAACTATGGCTACACCTTC. This codes for CASSPGTGGFNYGYTF.

This clone came up once. J is TRBJ1-5 and V is TRBV6-4; D might be TRBD1 (6 bases). This CDR3 contains 14 residues. Trimming took 5 bases from V and 0 from J, leaving 8 bases between them. From germline, CDR1 is MRHNA and CDR2 SNTAGT. CDR3 DNA sequence: TGTGCCAGCAGTACCAGGGGTAGCAATCAGCCCCAGCATTTT. It is translated as CASSTRGSNQPQHF.

The rearrangement joins TRBV10-3 to TRBJ2-2; TRBD2 is a possible D gene (6 bases). Trimming shortened V by 3 bases and J by 3 bases, and 14 bases separated the two germline ends. Germline loops: CDR1 ENHRY, CDR2 SYGVKD. The CDR3 has 16 amino acids. The DNA for the CDR3 is TGTGCCATCAGTGACCGCGGAGGGTTGGACACCGGGGAGCTGTTTTTT. This translates into CAISDRGGLDTGELFF.

This clone appeared once. J is TRBJ2-1 and V is TRBV2; TRBD1 matches 7 bases. With 7 bases clipped from V and 10 bases from J, the junction kept 13 bases outside the gene matches. The germline V gene encodes CDR1 SNHLY and CDR2 FYNNEI. The CDR3 is made up of 14 amino acids. The CDR3 is CASKQGATQGEQFF. The CDR3 region has the DNA TGTGCCAGCAAACAGGGCGCAACACAGGGGGAGCAGTTCTTC.

The chain uses TRBV5-4 and TRBJ1-6, with D perhaps TRBD1 (5 bases). The germline V gene encodes CDR1 SGHNT and CDR2 YYREEE (reference sequence). CDR3 length: 14 residues. Trimming stripped 6 bases from V and 4 bases from J, with 11 bases between. The CDR3 nucleotides are TGTGCCAGCACCCCCGGGGGTTATAATTCACCCCTCCACTTT. Its protein product is CASTPGGYNSPLHF.

The J gene is TRBJ1-2, the V gene TRBV6-5; 7 nucleotides agree with TRBD1. The V segment lost 5 bases and the J segment 7 bases; nucleotides outside the gene matches: 4. CDR3 length equals 12 residues. Germline CDR1 MNHEY, CDR2 SVGAGI. CDR3 region: CASSQTGSGYTF. The CDR3 nucleotides are TGTGCCAGCAGTCAGACAGGGAGTGGCTACACCTTC.

Points on this clone: A read error may produce the germline difference seen at one junction end. The chain recombines TRBV7-7 with TRBJ2-5; 11 bases map to TRBD2. CDR1 and CDR2 from the germline V gene are SSHAT and FNYEAQ (reference sequence). The CDR3 spans 14 residues. The CDR3 bases are TGTGCTAGCAGCTTAGCAGGACTAGCGGGGACCCAGTACTTC. Translating gives CASSLAGLAGTQYF.

CDR3 residues: CASSPRGSGWTGETQYF. DNA for the CDR3: TGTGCCAGCAGCCCGCGGGGATCGGGTTGGACAGGAGAGACCCAGTACTTC. The V and J genes are TRBV9 and TRBJ2-5, with D perhaps TRBD1 (7 bases). Germline V gene data show CDR1 as SGDLS and CDR2 as YYNGEE. V lost 4 bases, J lost 4 bases, and 23 bases lay in between. This CDR3 is built from 17 residues.

The rearrangement joins TRBV15 to TRBJ2-5; 10 bases are a match to TRBD2. This CDR3 region has 17 residues. Germline lookup yields CDR1 LNHNV and CDR2 YYDKDF (reference sequence). Trimming removed 0 bases from V and 5 bases from J; junction bases left unmatched: 9. The CDR3 sequence is CATSRDLPAGGTETQYF. CDR3 in DNA: TGTGCCACCAGCAGAGATCTCCCAGCGGGGGGGACGGAGACCCAGTACTTC.

This sequence joins TRBV19 and TRBJ2-4, with D possibly matching TRBD1 (5 bases). Germline assignment: CDR1 LNHDA and CDR2 SQIVND (reference sequence). V was shortened by 3 bases and J by 8 bases, with 8 bases between the two germline ends. This CDR3 contains 12 residues. The CDR3 reads CASSIRGDIQYF. As DNA, the CDR3 is TGTGCCAGTAGTATTAGGGGCGACATTCAGTACTTC.

The chain uses TRBV7-2 and TRBJ1-1; tentative D call: TRBD1 (6 bases). The CDR3 sequence is 16 residues long. The germline CDR1 and CDR2 sequences are SGHTA and FQGNSA. Trimming left V 4 bases short and J 1 base short, with 16 bases between. CDR3 in DNA: TGTGCCAGCAGCTCCGGCAGAATAGGGGGGAACACTGAAGCTTTCTTT. It is translated as CASSSGRIGGNTEAFF. Combining the CDR3 with reference TRBV7-2 and TRBJ1-1 gives the whole variable domain GAGVSQSPSNKVTEKGKDVELRCDPISGHTALYWYRQSLGQGLEFLIYFQGNSAPDKSGLPSDRFSAERTGGSVSTLTIQRTQQEDSAVYLCASSSGRIGGNTEAFFGQGTRLTVV.

Regarding this clone: This CDR3 is also generated by other DNA sequences in the sample. The CDR3 spells CASSQVLNTEAFF. The CDR3, as DNA: TGCGCCAGCAGCCAAGTATTGAACACTGAAGCTTTCTTT. The chain has TRBV4-3 and TRBJ1-1; D remains ambiguous. The CDR3 is 13 amino acids. The germline V gene encodes CDR1 LGHNA and CDR2 YSLEER. Trimming took off 1 base at V and 0 bases at J, with 3 bases between the two ends.

This clone has more than one count but fewer than ten. The DNA of the CDR3 is TGTGCCAGCACCTCCACGGCGGGGGGGGGCTATGAGCAGTTCTTC. This codes for CASTSTAGGGYEQFF. The gene calls are TRBV3-1 (or the pseudogene TRBV3-2) and TRBJ2-1; 9 bases align to TRBD2. V shed 7 bases, J shed 8 bases, and the junction held 12 bases outside the gene matches. This CDR3 region has 15 residues. Germline CDR1 reads LGHDT; CDR2 reads YNNKEL (reference sequence).

The rearrangement uses TRBV5-8 and TRBJ1-5, with D possibly matching TRBD1 (5 bases). Looked up from germline, CDR1 is SGHTS and CDR2 is YDEGEE. The CDR3 runs to 14 residues. Trimming removed 0 bases from V and 6 bases from J, with 10 bases in between. CDR3 nucleotide sequence: TGTGCCAGCAGCTTGGATCGGGGGGGTCAGCCCCAGCATTTT. This sequence encodes CASSLDRGGQPQHF.

The chain has TRBV7-3 and TRBJ1-4; D not certain. CDR3 length: 14 residues. Germline V CDR1 and CDR2: SGHTA, FQGTGA. Trimming cost V 6 bases and J 8 bases, with 16 bases left between them. CDR3 in amino acids: CASSYGLKEEKLFF. The DNA of the CDR3 is TGTGCCAGCAGTTACGGACTCAAGGAGGAAAAACTGTTTTTT.

This clone was picked up one time. The rearrangement joins TRBV27 to TRBJ1-5; 9 bases align to TRBD1. The CDR3 covers 16 residues. V lost 6 bases, J lost 1 base, and 7 bases stayed unmatched. Germline CDR1 and CDR2: MNHEY and SMNVEV (reference sequence). DNA for the CDR3: TGTGCCAGCAGACCCGGACAGGGGCTAAGCAATCAGCCCCAGCATTTT. It specifies CASRPGQGLSNQPQHF.

The CDR3: CATLSQTGEDTQYF. CDR3 DNA sequence: TGTGCTACGCTATCCCAGACAGGAGAAGATACGCAGTATTTT. The chain recombines TRBV10-3 with TRBJ2-3; the D gene is possibly TRBD1 (6 bases). CDR1 and CDR2 from the germline V gene are ENHRY and SYGVKD. This CDR3 region has 14 residues.

The chain links TRBV10-3 to TRBJ2-2, with 8 bases aligning to TRBD2. Germline CDR1 and CDR2: ENHRY and SYGVKD. The CDR3 loop spans 14 amino acids. Unmatched junction bases numbered 7, after V lost 6 bases and J lost 7 bases. The CDR3 protein is CAIRGLVQVGELFF. For the CDR3, the DNA is TGTGCCATCAGGGGACTAGTCCAGGTCGGGGAGCTGTTTTTT.

The chain couples TRBV4-1 to TRBJ2-4; 8 bases are a match to TRBD2. After removal of 0 bases from V and 6 bases from J, the junction contained 7 bases not matched to a gene. Germline loops: CDR1 MGHRA, CDR2 YSYEKL. CDR3 length equals 16 residues. This chain's CDR3 is CASSQDAGGDPNIQYF. Written as DNA, the CDR3 is TGCGCCAGCAGCCAAGATGCCGGGGGGGATCCAAACATTCAGTACTTC.